A selection of T cell receptor beta chains follows, all from one sample in a study of early T cells in non-severe SARS-CoV-2 infection. TCRdb called the 5' RACE reads again in MiXCR, with one record for every CDR3 protein. The sample consists of roughly 110,000 distinct CDR3 sequences, approximately 10% of them appearing once. The sample was whole blood. These receptors came from an adult who was a healthcare worker with PCR-confirmed SARS-CoV-2 infection or an uninfected control (not recorded which). Both conserved end residues are part of each CDR3. D genes are given only for firm matches. The listing skips clone size in some rows; elsewhere it reads once, few, many or a size class.

>TRBD2|TRBJ2-5|many|TRBV5-1
CASSHGLAEETQYF
>-|TRBJ1-1|-|TRBV11-2
CASSLNPLVSESEAFF
>-|TRBJ1-5|-|TRBV20-1
CSARLRSLGFQPQHF
>-|TRBJ1-5|many|TRBV6-5
CASSRRPFEGNQPQHF
>-|TRBJ2-4|-|TRBV7-8
CASSSGPTEASAKNIQYF
>-|TRBJ1-5|-|TRBV6-6
CASIAGPYQPQHF
>-|TRBJ2-7|many|TRBV28
CASSLGSFRVEQYF
>-|TRBJ1-1|-|TRBV28
CASSSYRQVAFF
>-|TRBJ2-7|-|TRBV7-2
CASSWDSTGAYEQYF
>TRBD1|TRBJ1-6|few|TRBV5-4
CASSLDPDRERSPLHF
>TRBD1|TRBJ2-3|-|TRBV7-9
CASSLADRAHWDTQYF
>-|TRBJ1-3|few|TRBV20-1
CSARNSGNTIYF
>-|TRBJ2-6|few|TRBV2
CASRLSGTGANVLTF
>-|TRBJ1-4|many|TRBV20-1
CSATRGTNEKLFF
>TRBD2|TRBJ2-2|-|TRBV28
CASSFLAGRTGELFF